These 20 T cell receptor beta chains share one sample of origin, sequenced in a study of early T cells in non-severe SARS-CoV-2 infection. TCRdb re-called the 5' RACE reads with MiXCR, one entry per CDR3 protein. The repertoire has tens of thousands of distinct CDR3 sequences, 8% to 9.5% of them found once; the top ten carry about 13%. The specimen sequenced was whole blood. Receptors originate from an adult who was a healthcare worker with PCR-confirmed SARS-CoV-2 infection or an uninfected control (not recorded which).

This chain links TRBV12-3 or TRBV12-4 with TRBJ1-5; no clear D gene. The CDR3 loop spans 16 amino acids. Deletions cut 2 bases from V and 2 bases from J, with 13 bases between. Here the CDR3 DNA reads TGTGCCAGCAGTTTAAGTGGCGGCGGAGGCAATCAGCCCCAGCATTTT. Protein: CASSLSGGGGNQPQHF.

This clonotype was observed many times. The chain recombines TRBV9 with TRBJ1-4; D call uncertain. Trimming removed 6 bases from V and 8 bases from J, with 14 bases in between. CDR1 is SGDLS, CDR2 YYNGEE, per germline. The CDR3 is 13 residues long. The CDR3 DNA is TGTGCCAGCAACATCGCGTACGGAGAAAAACTGTTTTTT. Protein sequence: CASNIAYGEKLFF.

This clonotype occurred many times. The J gene is TRBJ1-4, the V gene TRBV24-1, with D possibly matching TRBD1 (5 bases). Germline V gene data show CDR1 as KGHDR and CDR2 as SFDVKD. The CDR3 consists of 15 residues. V dropped 5 bases and J dropped 0 bases, with 9 bases sitting between them. CDR3 nucleotide sequence: TGTGCCACCAGTGTGGGGCTAGCAACTAATGAAAAACTGTTTTTT. Amino acid sequence: CATSVGLATNEKLFF.

This clonotype ranks as medium-sized. The genes are TRBV11-3 and TRBJ2-1, with 8 bases aligning to TRBD2. The CDR3 runs to 14 residues. V dropped 2 bases and J dropped 8; count of bases not matched to a gene: 5. Germline loops: CDR1 SGHNT, CDR2 YENEEA. The CDR3 DNA reads as TGTGCCAGCAGCTTACTTAGCGGGGATTATGAGCAGTTCTTC. Amino acid sequence: CASSLLSGDYEQFF.

This clonotype was counted at least ten times. The chain joins TRBV4-3 to TRBJ2-1; the match to TRBD2 covers 9 bases. Trimming removed 0 bases from V and 5 bases from J; junction bases left unmatched: 8. Per the germline V gene, CDR1 is LGHNA and CDR2 is YSLEER. The CDR3 contains 17 residues. CDR3 loop: CASSQDLGLAGDNEQFF. The CDR3, as DNA: TGCGCCAGCAGCCAAGATCTTGGCTTAGCGGGGGACAATGAGCAGTTCTTC.

In its sample, this clonotype was seen many times. V and J are TRBV7-9 and TRBJ1-3; D not resolved. The germline CDR1 and CDR2 sequences are SEHNR and FQNEAQ (reference sequence). Trimming removed 1 base at V and 0 bases at J, with 7 bases between. This CDR3 has 15 residues. CDR3 sequence (DNA): TGTGCCAGCAGCTTAGACACCAACTCTGGAAACACCATATATTTT. Protein: CASSLDTNSGNTIYF. The full variable domain, in which reference TRBV7-9 and TRBJ1-3 provide the parts outside the CDR3, is DTGVSQNPRHKITKRGQNVTFRCDPISEHNRLYWYRQTLGQGPEFLTYFQNEAQLEKSRLLSDRFSAERPKGSFSTLEIQRTEQGDSAMYLCASSLDTNSGNTIYFGEGSWLTVV.

This clonotype has only a few counts. The chain carries TRBV7-8 and TRBJ2-7; D remains unclear. Trimming removed 5 bases from V and 4 bases from J, with 9 bases in between. The CDR3 covers 12 residues. Germline CDR1 SGHVS, CDR2 FQNEAQ. The CDR3 is CASSAGSYEQYF. The CDR3, as DNA: TGTGCCAGCAGCGCCGGATCTTACGAGCAGTACTTC.

This clonotype was found many times. This chain uses TRBV20-1 with TRBJ2-7; 8 nucleotides line up with TRBD1. The germline CDR1 and CDR2 sequences are DFQATT and SNEGSKA (reference sequence). V shed 6 bases, J shed 3 bases, and the junction held 7 bases outside the gene matches. The CDR3 covers 13 residues. The CDR3, as DNA: TGCAGTGCACGGGGACAGGTCGGCTACGAGCAGTACTTC. It yields the protein CSARGQVGYEQYF.

V is TRBV19 and J is TRBJ1-1; D possibly corresponds to TRBD1 (5 bases). This CDR3 has 13 amino acids. The V gene lost 6 bases and the J gene lost 5 bases, with 13 bases spanning the gap. Per the germline V gene, CDR1 is LNHDA and CDR2 is SQIVND (reference sequence). CDR3 nucleotide sequence: TGTGCCAGTAGCCTAATGGGGGGTACTGAAGCTTTCTTT. This codes for CASSLMGGTEAFF. Combining the CDR3 with reference TRBV19 and TRBJ1-1 gives the whole variable domain DGGITQSPKYLFRKEGQNVTLSCEQNLNHDAMYWYRQDPGQGLRLIYYSQIVNDFQKGDIAEGYSVSREKKESFPLTVTSAQKNPTAFYLCASSLMGGTEAFFGQGTRLTVV.

Many counts were recorded for this clonotype. The chain recombines TRBV20-1 with TRBJ2-3; possible D gene TRBD2, 6 bases. The CDR3 has 15 amino acids. The germline V gene has CDR1 DFQATT and CDR2 SNEGSKA (reference sequence). The germline V and J ends were trimmed by 6 bases and 1 base, with 17 bases remaining between them. The CDR3 sequence is CSARRRGSGTDTQYF. The DNA of the CDR3 is TGCAGTGCAAGAAGGAGGGGTAGCGGCACAGATACGCAGTATTTT.

Ten or more counts support this clonotype. V and J are TRBV5-1 and TRBJ2-5, with a possible D match to TRBD1 (6 bases). Per the germline V gene, CDR1 is SGHRS and CDR2 is YFSETQ. The CDR3 runs to 14 residues. Between the trimmed V and J ends, which lost 1 base and 2 bases, there was a span of 9 bases. The CDR3 DNA follows: TGCGCCAGCAGCTTGATGGGGGCGCAAGAGACCCAGTACTTC. Its protein is CASSLMGAQETQYF.

This clonotype was detected many times. The V gene is TRBV5-4, the J gene TRBJ2-5; D may be TRBD1 or TRBD2 (6 bases each). V dropped 4 bases and J dropped 7 bases, with 17 bases sitting between them. The CDR3 runs to 14 residues. Germline CDR1 is SGHNT and CDR2 is YYREEE (reference sequence). CDR3 loop: CASSPAGGEVTQYF. CDR3 DNA: TGTGCCAGCAGCCCGGCCGGGGGCGAGGTGACCCAGTACTTC.

Concerning this clonotype: A much larger clonotype is one base distant, so this may be a read error. The rearrangement joins TRBV3-1 to TRBJ1-2, with 7 bases lining up with TRBD1. The germline V gene has CDR1 LGHDT and CDR2 YNNKEL (reference sequence). This CDR3 has 13 residues. In nucleotides, the CDR3 is TGTGTCAGCAGCCCAACGACAGGGATGGGCTACACCTTC. Its protein product is CVSSPTTGMGYTF.

This clonotype has a handful of counts. The CDR3 nucleotides are TGTGCCAGCAGCAGGGAAACCGGGACAGGGGGCCGGTATGGCTACACCTTC. This sequence encodes CASSRETGTGGRYGYTF. The chain carries TRBV5-4 and TRBJ1-2, with 12 bases that match TRBD1. Looked up from germline, CDR1 is SGHNT and CDR2 is YYREEE (reference sequence). The CDR3 sequence is 17 residues long. The trim removed 4 bases at V and 5 bases at J, leaving 12 bases unmatched.

This clonotype has at least ten counts. The chain links TRBV6-2 or TRBV6-3 to TRBJ2-5, with D unresolved. The CDR3 has 13 residues. The germline V gene has CDR1 MNHEY and CDR2 SVGEGT. Trimming took off 9 bases at V and 4 bases at J, with 15 bases between the two ends. DNA of the CDR3: TGTGCCAGATCTCACCGACTGGGAGAGACCCAGTACTTC. Translation gives CARSHRLGETQYF.

This clonotype was found many times. This sequence joins TRBV25-1 and TRBJ2-7, with D hard to call. The V end lost 5 bases, the J end lost 5 bases, and 7 bases lay between the germline ends. Germline V gene data show CDR1 as MGHDK and CDR2 as SYGVNS. The CDR3 is 11 amino acids. CDR3 sequence: CASSRKDEQYF. In nucleotides, the CDR3 is TGTGCCAGCAGTAGGAAGGACGAGCAGTACTTC.

This clonotype occurred many times. The chain recombines TRBV11-2 with TRBJ2-1; TRBD2 agrees at 12 bases. The CDR3 length is 15 residues. J gave up 6 bases and V 4 bases, and 4 bases lay outside the gene matches. Germline V gene lookup returns CDR1 SGHAT and CDR2 FQNNGV. CDR3 protein: CASSSTSGGPNEQFF. DNA of the CDR3: TGTGCCAGCAGCTCGACTAGCGGGGGCCCCAATGAGCAGTTCTTC.

This clonotype was observed many times. The chain links TRBV24-1 to TRBJ2-1; 7 nucleotides match TRBD2. This CDR3 has 14 residues. With 6 bases clipped from V and 4 bases from J, the junction kept 5 bases outside the gene matches. The germline V gene encodes CDR1 KGHDR and CDR2 SFDVKD. This CDR3 reads CATSYGGGYNEQFF. CDR3 bases: TGTGCCACCAGTTATGGCGGGGGATACAATGAGCAGTTCTTC.

This chain uses TRBV20-1 with TRBJ2-7, with 8 positions matching TRBD2. The germline CDR1 and CDR2 sequences are DFQATT and SNEGSKA (reference sequence). Trimming took 1 base from V and 1 from J; bases not matched to a gene: 6. The CDR3 is 15 amino acids. CDR3 sequence (DNA): TGCAGTGCTAGAGGCTTACTAGCGGATTCCTACGAGCAGTACTTC. Amino acid sequence: CSARGLLADSYEQYF.

This clonotype was recorded many times. The chain has TRBV12-3 or TRBV12-4 and TRBJ1-5; D uncertain. The CDR3 length is 15 residues. Trimming left V 1 base short and J 6 bases short, with 13 bases between. The CDR3, as DNA: TGTGCCAGCAGTTTAGGGCAGTCCGGGCCTCAGCCCCAGCATTTT. Translating gives CASSLGQSGPQPQHF.